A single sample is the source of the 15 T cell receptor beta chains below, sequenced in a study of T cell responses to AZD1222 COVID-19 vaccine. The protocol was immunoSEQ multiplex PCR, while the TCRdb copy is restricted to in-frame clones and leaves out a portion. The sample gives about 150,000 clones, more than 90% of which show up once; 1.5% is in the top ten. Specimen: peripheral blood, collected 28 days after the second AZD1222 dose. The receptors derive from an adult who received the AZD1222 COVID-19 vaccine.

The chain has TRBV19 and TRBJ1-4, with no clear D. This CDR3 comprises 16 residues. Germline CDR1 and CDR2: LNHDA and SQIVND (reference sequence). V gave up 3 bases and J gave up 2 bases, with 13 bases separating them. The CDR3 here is CASSMSGRTTNEKLFF. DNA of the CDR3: TGTGCCAGTAGTATGTCTGGGCGTACGACTAATGAAAAACTGTTTTTT.

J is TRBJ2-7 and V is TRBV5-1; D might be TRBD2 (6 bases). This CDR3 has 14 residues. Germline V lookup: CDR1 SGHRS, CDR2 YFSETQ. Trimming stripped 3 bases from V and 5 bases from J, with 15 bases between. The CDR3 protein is CASSSHIASDEQYF. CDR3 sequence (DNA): TGCGCCAGCAGCTCCCATATAGCTAGCGACGAGCAGTACTTC.

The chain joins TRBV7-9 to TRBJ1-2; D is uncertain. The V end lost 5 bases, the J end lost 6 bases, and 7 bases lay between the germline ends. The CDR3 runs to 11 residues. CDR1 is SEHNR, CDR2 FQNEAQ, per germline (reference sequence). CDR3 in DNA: TGTGCCAGCAGCACGGATAATGGCTACACCTTC. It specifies CASSTDNGYTF.

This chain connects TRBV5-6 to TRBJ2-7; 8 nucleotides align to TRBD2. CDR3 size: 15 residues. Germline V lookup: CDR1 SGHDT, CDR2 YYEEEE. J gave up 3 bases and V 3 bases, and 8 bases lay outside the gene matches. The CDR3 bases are TGTGCCAGCAGCTGGACCGCTAGCGGGTTCTACGAGCAGTACTTC. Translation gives CASSWTASGFYEQYF.

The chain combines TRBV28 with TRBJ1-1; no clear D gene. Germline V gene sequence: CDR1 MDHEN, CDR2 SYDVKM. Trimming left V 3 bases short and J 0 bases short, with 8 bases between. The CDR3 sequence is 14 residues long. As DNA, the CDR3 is TGTGCCAGCAGTTTGTATCAGTTGAACACTGAAGCTTTCTTT. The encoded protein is CASSLYQLNTEAFF.

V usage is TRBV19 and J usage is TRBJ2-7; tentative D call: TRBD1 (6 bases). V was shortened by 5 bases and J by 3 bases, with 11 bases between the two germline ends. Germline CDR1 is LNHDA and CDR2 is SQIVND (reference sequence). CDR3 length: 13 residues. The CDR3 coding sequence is TGTGCCAGTAGTTTCACACAGGGCTACGAGCAGTACTTC. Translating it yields CASSFTQGYEQYF.

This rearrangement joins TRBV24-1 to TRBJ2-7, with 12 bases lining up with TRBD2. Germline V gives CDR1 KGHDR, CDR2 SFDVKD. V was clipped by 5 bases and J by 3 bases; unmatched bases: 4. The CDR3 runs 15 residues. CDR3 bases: TGTGCCACCAGTGGTTCTAGCGGGAGGGACTACGAGCAGTACTTC. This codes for CATSGSSGRDYEQYF.

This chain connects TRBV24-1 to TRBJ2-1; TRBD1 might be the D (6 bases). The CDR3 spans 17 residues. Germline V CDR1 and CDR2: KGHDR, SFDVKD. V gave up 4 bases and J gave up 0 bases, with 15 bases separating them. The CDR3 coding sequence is TGTGCCACCAGTGAGGGTCGCAGGGGACCCTCCTACAATGAGCAGTTCTTC. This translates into CATSEGRRGPSYNEQFF.

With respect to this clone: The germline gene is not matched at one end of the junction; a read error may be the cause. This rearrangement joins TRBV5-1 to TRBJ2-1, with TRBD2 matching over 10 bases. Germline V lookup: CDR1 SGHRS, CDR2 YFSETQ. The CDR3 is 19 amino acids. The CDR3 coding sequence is TGCGTCAGCTCCTACCCGTCCCAGCGGGGGGGCCCCTCCGTGGATGAGCAGTTCTTC. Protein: CVSSYPSQRGGPSVDEQFF.

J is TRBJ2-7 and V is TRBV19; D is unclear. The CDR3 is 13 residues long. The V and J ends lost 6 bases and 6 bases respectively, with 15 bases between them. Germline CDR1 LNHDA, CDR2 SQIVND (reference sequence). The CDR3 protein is CASRRSPLTEQYF. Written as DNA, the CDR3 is TGTGCCAGTAGGAGGTCTCCCCTTACCGAGCAGTACTTC. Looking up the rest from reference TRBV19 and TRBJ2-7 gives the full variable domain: DGGITQSPKYLFRKEGQNVTLSCEQNLNHDAMYWYRQDPGQGLRLIYYSQIVNDFQKGDIAEGYSVSREKKESFPLTVTSAQKNPTAFYLCASRRSPLTEQYFGPGTRLTVT.

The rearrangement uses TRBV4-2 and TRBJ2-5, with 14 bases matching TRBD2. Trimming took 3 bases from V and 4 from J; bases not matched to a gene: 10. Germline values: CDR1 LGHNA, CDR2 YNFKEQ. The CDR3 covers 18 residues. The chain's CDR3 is CASSHGLAGGKLGETQYF. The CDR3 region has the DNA TGTGCCAGCAGCCACGGACTAGCGGGAGGTAAATTGGGAGAGACCCAGTACTTC.

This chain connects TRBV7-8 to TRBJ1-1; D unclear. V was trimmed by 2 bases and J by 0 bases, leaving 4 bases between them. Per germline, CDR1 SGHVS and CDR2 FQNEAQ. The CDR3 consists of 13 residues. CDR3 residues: CASSLPVNTEAFF. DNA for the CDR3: TGTGCCAGCAGCTTACCGGTGAACACTGAAGCTTTCTTT.

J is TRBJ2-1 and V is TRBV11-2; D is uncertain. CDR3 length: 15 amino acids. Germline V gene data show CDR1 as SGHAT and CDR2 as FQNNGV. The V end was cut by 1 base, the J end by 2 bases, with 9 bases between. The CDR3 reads CASSLVAFTYNEQFF. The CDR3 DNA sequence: TGTGCCAGCAGCTTAGTGGCATTTACCTACAATGAGCAGTTCTTC.

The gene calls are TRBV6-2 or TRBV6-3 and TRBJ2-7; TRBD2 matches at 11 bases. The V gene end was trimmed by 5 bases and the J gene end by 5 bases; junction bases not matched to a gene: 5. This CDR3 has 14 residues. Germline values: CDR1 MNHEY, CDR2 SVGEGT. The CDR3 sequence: CASSGPLAGDEQYF. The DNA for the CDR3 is TGTGCCAGCAGTGGCCCACTAGCGGGAGACGAGCAGTACTTC.

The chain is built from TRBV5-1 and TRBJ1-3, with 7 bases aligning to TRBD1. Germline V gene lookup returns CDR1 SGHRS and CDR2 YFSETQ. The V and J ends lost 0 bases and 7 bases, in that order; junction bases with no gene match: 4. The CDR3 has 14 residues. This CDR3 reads CASSLGDSLNTIYF. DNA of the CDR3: TGCGCCAGCAGCTTGGGGGACAGTCTCAACACCATATATTTT.